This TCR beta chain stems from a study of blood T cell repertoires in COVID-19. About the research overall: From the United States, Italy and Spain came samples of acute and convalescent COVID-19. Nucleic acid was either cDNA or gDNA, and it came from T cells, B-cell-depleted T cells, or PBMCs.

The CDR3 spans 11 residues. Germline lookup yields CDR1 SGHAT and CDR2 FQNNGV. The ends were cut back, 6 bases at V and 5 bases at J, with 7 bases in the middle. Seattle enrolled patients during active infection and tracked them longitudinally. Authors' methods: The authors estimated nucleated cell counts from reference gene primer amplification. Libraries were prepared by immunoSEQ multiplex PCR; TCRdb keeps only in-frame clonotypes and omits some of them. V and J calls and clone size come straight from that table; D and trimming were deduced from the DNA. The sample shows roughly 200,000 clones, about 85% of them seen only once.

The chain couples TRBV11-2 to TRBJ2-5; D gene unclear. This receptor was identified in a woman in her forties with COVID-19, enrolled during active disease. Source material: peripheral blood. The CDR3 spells CASRGLETQYF. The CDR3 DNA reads TGTGCCAGCAGGGGCTTGGAGACCCAGTACTTC.